This TCR beta chain was sequenced for a study of cytomegalovirus exposure and HLA in healthy donors. Regarding the study as a whole: Many donors carried some public TCRs, although rarity characterized most TCR sequences.

As for this clone: What it binds is unknown.

Germline V CDR1 and CDR2: SGHRS, YFSETQ. CDR3 length: 14 residues. The V end was cut by 0 bases, the J end by 2 bases, with 8 bases between. Assay used: immunoSEQ multiplex PCR; TCRdb lists only in-frame clones, some missing. The sample yields some 170,000 clones, roughly 89% seen once. The sequence was collected from a woman between 25 and 40 years old in good health and CMV-seronegative. The chain couples TRBV5-1 to TRBJ1-1, with D unresolved. The source material was PBMCs. CDR3 nucleotides: TGCGCCAGCAGCTTGGGGCCAGGTAACACTGAAGCTTTCTTT. Protein: CASSLGPGNTEAFF.